This paragraph reports one T cell receptor (beta chain). TCRdb's table, derived via immunoSEQ multiplex PCR, lists solely in-frame clones and lacks some. Among around 130,000 clones listed, about 86% were seen once. These data originate in a study of control samples from healthy donors and cancer patients. Germline V gives CDR1 LNHDA, CDR2 SQIVND (reference sequence). The CDR3 length is 15 residues. Losses at the gene ends were 6 bases for V and 0 bases for J; bases not matched to a gene: 5. This TCR was sampled from a man in his thirties or forties in good health. V is TRBV19 and J is TRBJ1-1, with TRBD1 matching over 9 bases. Sequencing was performed on blood. The CDR3 bases are TGTGCCAGTAGGTATAGGACAGGGGTGAACACTGAAGCTTTCTTT. It yields the protein CASRYRTGVNTEAFF.